These 6 T cell receptor beta chains were all obtained from the same sample, sequenced in a study of neurological immune-mediated disorders. TCRdb ran MiXCR on the 5' RACE reads and lists one entry per CDR3 protein. The sample consists of tens of thousands of distinct CDR3 sequences, 15% to 20% of them appearing once. Sequenced material: PBMCs. These receptors all stem from a woman aged 35 to 49 in good health.

This clonotype was detected many times. The chain recombines TRBV7-9 with TRBJ1-1; D not resolved. Germline V lookup: CDR1 SEHNR, CDR2 FQNEAQ (reference sequence). The CDR3 is 13 amino acids. V lost 2 bases and J lost 2, with 6 bases in between. The CDR3 DNA reads TGTGCCAGCAGCTTATTGGTAAACACTGAAGCTTTCTTT. Translating it yields CASSLLVNTEAFF.

This clonotype was detected many times. This chain uses TRBV27 with TRBJ2-3; 10 bases fit TRBD2. Germline loops: CDR1 MNHEY, CDR2 SMNVEV (reference sequence). This CDR3 region has 16 residues. V was pared by 3 bases and J by 4 bases, with 7 bases of the junction left unmatched. CDR3: CASSFQAGGPPDTQYF. The CDR3 DNA is TGTGCCAGCAGTTTCCAAGCGGGGGGGCCCCCAGATACGCAGTATTTT.

The table lists this clonotype with many counts. This sequence joins TRBV2 and TRBJ2-1; D possibly corresponds to TRBD2 (6 bases). The CDR3 has 15 residues. The V end lost 6 bases, the J end lost 0 bases, and 12 bases lay between the germline ends. In germline, CDR1 is SNHLY, CDR2 FYNNEI. The CDR3 DNA sequence: TGTGCCAGCAGGCGTGGGGGGAGCTCCTACAATGAGCAGTTCTTC. Protein sequence: CASRRGGSSYNEQFF. The variable domain in full, with the rest retrieved from reference TRBV2 and TRBJ2-1, is EPEVTQTPSHQVTQMGQEVILRCVPISNHLYFYWYRQILGQKVEFLVSFYNNEISEKSEIFDDQFSVERPDGSNFTLKIRSTKLEDSAMYFCASRRGGSSYNEQFFGPGTRLTVL.

This clonotype occurred many times. This chain connects TRBV10-3 to TRBJ1-2; 7 bases agree with TRBD1. Germline V CDR1 and CDR2: ENHRY, SYGVKD. This CDR3 region has 14 residues. J was trimmed by 6 bases and V by 6 bases; bases with no gene match: 10. The CDR3 region has the DNA TGTGCCATCAGGGTTCTGGACAGGTCCCATGGCTACACCTTC. Protein sequence: CAIRVLDRSHGYTF.

This clonotype was recorded many times. The J gene is TRBJ2-7, the V gene TRBV20-1, with 7 bases that match TRBD1. From germline, CDR1 is DFQATT and CDR2 SNEGSKA (reference sequence). The V gene end was trimmed by 5 bases and the J gene end by 5 bases; junction bases not matched to a gene: 15. This CDR3 comprises 15 residues. For the CDR3, the DNA is TGCAGTGCTGAAAGCATGACAGGGAGTAGGAACGAGCAGTACTTC. This translates into CSAESMTGSRNEQYF.

This clonotype was observed at least ten times. This chain uses TRBV6-1 with TRBJ1-2, with D hard to call. Trimming took off 2 bases at V and 0 bases at J, with 19 bases between the two ends. The germline V gene encodes CDR1 MNHNS and CDR2 SASEGT. The CDR3 runs to 18 residues. CDR3 in amino acids: CASSEKRGSGEANYGYTF. In DNA form, the CDR3 reads TGTGCCAGCAGTGAAAAAAGAGGATCAGGCGAAGCTAACTATGGCTACACCTTC.